This T cell receptor (beta chain) derives from a study of T cell responses to AZD1222 COVID-19 vaccine (dated by TCRdb to the early 2020s). Concerning the study at large: A total of roughly 240 trial participants underwent TCR sequencing, of whom around 200 received two doses of AZD1222 and about 25 received two doses of the MenACWY control vaccine. Trial participants were enrolled by age into subgroups of 18-55, 56-69 and 70-plus years, and about 150, 27 and 61 TCR-sequenced participants, respectively, were included in these subgroups.

This sample's time point label indicates: about 28 days (+/-7) after the second vaccine dose. This sample's treatment or condition label indicates: meningococcal conjugate vaccine given as trial control. Vaccinee samples were obtained from the UK trials COV001 and COV002, which included a single-blind randomized controlled phase 2/3 trial of AZD1222 (ChAdOx1 nCoV-19) in healthy adults. For TCRbeta chain sequencing, PBMC samples were collected from trial participants at day 0 and at day 28 after the second dose. The CDR3 regions of human TCRbeta chains were subjected to immunosequencing. In the paper's pipeline: TCRs in the repertoires were compared against a reference library of SARS-CoV-2-specific TCRs that had been generated with the MIRA antigen-specificity platform. Breadth was defined as the fraction of unique TCRs that were SARS-CoV-2-associated, and depth was defined as the fraction of total T cells that were SARS-CoV-2-associated. Using the MIRA data, every spike-specific TCR was mapped to the spike region that the TCR reacted to and assigned to either a CD4 or a CD8 class. Log10-transformed breadth and depth values were compared by one-way ANOVA with Sidak's multiple comparisons tests. Not all clones reach the TCRdb copy of this immuneACCESS table, which keeps in-frame sequences only. Checked studies attribute under half of the gap to unresolved V genes and leave the rest unexplained. That table supplies the V and J calls and clone size; D and trimming were determined from the DNA. In this sample the table shows 130,000 or so clones, 75% to 85% of which occur a single time. The ten largest make up approximately 8% of the sample.

Beyond this particular receptor, the publication reports: Vaccine-associated CD4 TCRs spanned the whole spike protein, with dominant responses in regions 160-218 and 743-854. Because no day 14 peak-response samples were available, the repertoires could be characterized only after the peak T cell response. Reportedly, almost half of the unique spike-specific TCRs recognized epitopes lying outside the regions that are mutated in the B.1.351 and B.1.1.7 variants. Participants were mostly white British and included more females than males, and it was suggested by the authors that clonal diversity may have been underestimated. After two AZD1222 doses, both the breadth and the depth of spike-specific TCRs were significantly higher than at day 0 and than in MenACWY recipients. Conclusions about previously exposed vaccinees are limited because only six or seven AZD1222 recipients were SARS-CoV-2 seropositive at baseline. In the small 56-69-year group, the increase in depth fell short of significance, most likely because of low power.

Comments on this clone: Its antigen remains unidentified. No base quality information exists; no much larger clone differs at one position.

The cysteine opens and the phenylalanine closes a CDR3 of 15 amino acids. The sequence is cut down to CDR3 DNA, 45 bases in frame from base 1. The V end gives up 5 bases and the J end 3 bases, leaving 8 bases in the junction not matched to a gene. Based on the germline V gene (reference sequence), the CDR1 and CDR2 sequences are LNHDA and SQIVND. This material consisted of peripheral blood, taken 28 days after the second dose of the MenACWY control vaccine. Recombination joined TRBV19 with TRBJ1-1; 8 central nucleotides agree with TRBD1. The sequence was collected from an adult who received the MenACWY meningococcal vaccine as a control. The CDR3 region has the sequence CASSPDRGGYTEAFF. The nucleotide sequence reads TGTGCCAGTAGTCCAGACAGGGGTGGTTACACTGAAGCTTTCTTT.